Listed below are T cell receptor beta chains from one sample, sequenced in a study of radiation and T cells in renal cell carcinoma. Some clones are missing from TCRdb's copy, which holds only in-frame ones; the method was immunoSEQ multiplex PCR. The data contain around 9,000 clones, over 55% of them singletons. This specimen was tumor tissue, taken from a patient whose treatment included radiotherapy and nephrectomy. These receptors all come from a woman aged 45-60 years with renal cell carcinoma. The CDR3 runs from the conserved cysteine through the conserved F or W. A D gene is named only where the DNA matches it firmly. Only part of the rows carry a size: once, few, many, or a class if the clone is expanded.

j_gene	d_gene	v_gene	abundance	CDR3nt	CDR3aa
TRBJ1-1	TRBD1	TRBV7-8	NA	TGTGCCAGCAGCTTAGGAGTTGGGACAGTGACAGCTTTCTTT	CASSLGVGTVTAFF
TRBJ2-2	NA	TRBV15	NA	TGTGCCGCGAGGGAGGGGGCGGCCGGGGAGCTGTTTTTT	CAAREGAAGELFF
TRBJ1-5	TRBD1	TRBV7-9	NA	TGTGCCAGCAGCTCACAGGGGTGGGGTCAGCCCCAGCATTTT	CASSSQGWGQPQHF
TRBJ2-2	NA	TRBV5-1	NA	TGCGCCAGCAGCTTGGATGCAGCTACTAACACCGGGGAGCTGTTTTTT	CASSLDAATNTGELFF
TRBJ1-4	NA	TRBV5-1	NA	TGCGCCAGCAGCTTGGGGGACAACCAAAATGAAAAACTGTTTTTT	CASSLGDNQNEKLFF
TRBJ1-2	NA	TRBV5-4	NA	TGCGCCAGCAGCCCATCGCGATCCGGGGCCTATGGCTACACCTTC	CASSPSRSGAYGYTF
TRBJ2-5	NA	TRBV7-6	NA	TGTGCCAGCAGCTTAAAAGAGACCCAGTACTTC	CASSLKETQYF
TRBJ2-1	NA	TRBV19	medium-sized	TGTGCCAGTAGTATAGACCGGGAGACACGGCAGTTCTTC	CASSIDRETRQFF
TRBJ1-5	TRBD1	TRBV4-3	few	TGCGCCAGCAGCCGAGACAGGGGAAGCGACTTGCAGCCCCAGCATTTT	CASSRDRGSDLQPQHF
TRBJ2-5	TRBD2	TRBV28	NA	TGTGCCAGCAGACGGACTAGCGGGAGGGCGGAGACCCAGTACTTC	CASRRTSGRAETQYF
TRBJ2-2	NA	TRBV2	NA	TGTGCCAGCAGTTTTAGCTTGAACACCGGGGAGCTGTTTTTT	CASSFSLNTGELFF
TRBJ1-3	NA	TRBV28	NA	TGTGCCAGCCACCGAGGGAGGGTACGAGGAAACACCATATATTTT	CASHRGRVRGNTIYF
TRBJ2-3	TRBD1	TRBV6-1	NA	TGTGCCAGCAGTGAACCTCCGGGACAGGGAACAGATACGCAGTATTTT	CASSEPPGQGTDTQYF
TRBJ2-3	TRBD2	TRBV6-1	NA	TGTGCCAGCAGTGAACTAGCGGGGGGGCCAGATACGCAGTATTTT	CASSELAGGPDTQYF
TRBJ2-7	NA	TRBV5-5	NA	TGTGCCAGCAGCTTGGCTCAGGAACACTACGAGCAGTACTTC	CASSLAQEHYEQYF
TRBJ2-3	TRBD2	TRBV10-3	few	TGTGCCATCAGGGTAGCGGGAGAAACAGATACGCAGTATTTT	CAIRVAGETDTQYF
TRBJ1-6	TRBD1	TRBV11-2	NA	TGTGCCAGCAGCATAAACAGGGGGCTCTATTCACCCCTCCACTTT	CASSINRGLYSPLHF
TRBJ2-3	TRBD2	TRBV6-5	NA	TGTGCCAGCAGTGACTCTAGCGGGGGGGCAGATACGCAGTATTTT	CASSDSSGGADTQYF
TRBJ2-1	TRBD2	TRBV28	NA	TGTGCCAGCAGCTCTCTCGGACTAGCGGGGGGCTACAATGAGCAGTTCTTC	CASSSLGLAGGYNEQFF
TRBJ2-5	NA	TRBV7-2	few	TGTGCCAGCAGCTTAATGGGGCGTTCAGAAGAGACCCAGTACTTC	CASSLMGRSEETQYF
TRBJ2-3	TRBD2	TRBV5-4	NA	TGTGCCAGCAGAGCCGGGACTAGCGGGGGAGATACGCAGTATTTT	CASRAGTSGGDTQYF
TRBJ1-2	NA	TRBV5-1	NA	TGCGCCAGCAGCCCGACACAGAACTATGGCTACACCTTC	CASSPTQNYGYTF
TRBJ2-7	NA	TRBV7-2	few	TGTGCCAGCACCCAATTAACGGGCCTCTCCTACGAGCAGTACTTC	CASTQLTGLSYEQYF
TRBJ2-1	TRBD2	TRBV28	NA	TGTGCCAGCAGTTTATTATCTGGGGTCGGCGGGAGGGCCTATAATGAGCAGTTCTTC	CASSLLSGVGGRAYNEQFF
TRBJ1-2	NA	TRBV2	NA	TGTGCCAGCAGTCAAGGGCGACCTGGGGGCTACACCTTC	CASSQGRPGGYTF
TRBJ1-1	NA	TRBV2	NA	TGTGCCGACAAGTCGGGACACACGAACACTGAAGCTTTCTTT	CADKSGHTNTEAFF
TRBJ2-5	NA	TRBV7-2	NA	TGTGCCAGCAGCTTGTACAGACAAGAGACCCAGTACTTC	CASSLYRQETQYF
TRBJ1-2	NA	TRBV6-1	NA	TGTGCCAGCAGTGAAAACTTACGGGGGCACGGCTATGGCTACACCTTC	CASSENLRGHGYGYTF
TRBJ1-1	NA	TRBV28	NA	TGTGCCAGCAGTTTAACCAGGGTAGCTTTCTTT	CASSLTRVAFF
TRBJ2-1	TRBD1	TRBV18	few	TGTGCCAGCTCACGGACAGGATACTACAATGAGCAGTTCTTC	CASSRTGYYNEQFF
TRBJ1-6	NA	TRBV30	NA	TGTGCCTGGGACAGTTGGTCCTATAATTCACCCCTCCACTTT	CAWDSWSYNSPLHF
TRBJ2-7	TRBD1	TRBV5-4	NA	TGTGCCAGCACTAAGGGACAGGTGAGCTCCTACGAGCAGTACTTC	CASTKGQVSSYEQYF
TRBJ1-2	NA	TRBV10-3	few	TGTGCCATCAGTGAGTCGACAGGCTATGGCTACACCTTC	CAISESTGYGYTF
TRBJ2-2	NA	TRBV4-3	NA	TGCGCCAGCAGCCAAGATGTTACAGGGACGAACACCGGGGAGCTGTTTTTT	CASSQDVTGTNTGELFF
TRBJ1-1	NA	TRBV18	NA	TGTGCCAGCTCACCACAACAGGGCCGAATCATGAACACTGAAGCTTTCTTT	CASSPQQGRIMNTEAFF
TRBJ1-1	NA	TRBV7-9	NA	TGTGCCAGCAGCCCGCAGGGACTGATGAACACTGAAGCTTTCTTT	CASSPQGLMNTEAFF
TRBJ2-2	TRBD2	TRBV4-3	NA	TGCGCCAGCAGCCAAGGTCCACTAGCGATTACCGGGGAGCTGTTTTTT	CASSQGPLAITGELFF
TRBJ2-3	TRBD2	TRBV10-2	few	TGCGCCAGCAGTCTTAGCGGGCCGGCAGATACGCAGTATTTT	CASSLSGPADTQYF
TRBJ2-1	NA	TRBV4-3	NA	TGCGCCAGCAGCCAAGAAGAAGAACATGAGCAGTTCTTC	CASSQEEEHEQFF
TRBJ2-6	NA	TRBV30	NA	TGTGCCTGGAGTGAGCCCTTTGGGGCCAACGTCCTGACTTTC	CAWSEPFGANVLTF
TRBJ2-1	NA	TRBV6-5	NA	TGTGCCAGCAGTTCCGGGGGCAATGAGCAGTTCTTC	CASSSGGNEQFF
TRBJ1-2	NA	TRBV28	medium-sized	TGTGCCACGCGGACACCCCAACTTAACTATGGCTACACCTTC	CATRTPQLNYGYTF
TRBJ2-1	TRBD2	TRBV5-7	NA	TGTGCCAGCCGATCCCGTCTAGCGGGGGGACCCAACAATGAGCAGTTCTTC	CASRSRLAGGPNNEQFF
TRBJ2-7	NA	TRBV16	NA	TGTGCCAGCAGCCAGACAGGATCCTACGAGCAGTACTTC	CASSQTGSYEQYF
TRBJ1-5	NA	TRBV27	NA	TGTGCCAGCAGTTTATCGAGGGACGGAGACTGGCCCCAGCATTTT	CASSLSRDGDWPQHF
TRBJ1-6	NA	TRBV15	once	TGTGCCACCAGCAGAGATACTAATTCACCCCTCCACTTT	CATSRDTNSPLHF
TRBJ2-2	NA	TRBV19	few	TGTGCCAGTAGTATAGATAGGGCGACCGGGGAGCTGTTTTTT	CASSIDRATGELFF
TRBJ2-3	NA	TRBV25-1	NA	TGTGCCAGCAGTGACCGGACAGATTCCACAGATACGCAGTATTTT	CASSDRTDSTDTQYF
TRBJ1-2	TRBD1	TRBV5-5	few	TGTGCCAGCAGCTTGGAAGGGACAGCTAACTATGGCTACACCTTC	CASSLEGTANYGYTF
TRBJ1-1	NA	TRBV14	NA	TGTGCCAGCAGCCGGAAATGGGACTCGGCTGGGTACACTGAAGCTTTCTTT	CASSRKWDSAGYTEAFF
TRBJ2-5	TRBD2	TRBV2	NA	TGTGCCAGCAGTGAGACTAGCGGGAGTAGCGAGACCCAGTACTTC	CASSETSGSSETQYF
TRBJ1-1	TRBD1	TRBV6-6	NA	TGTGCCAGCAGTCCCGCCCAACAGGGGGGTTCCACTGAAGCTTTCTTT	CASSPAQQGGSTEAFF
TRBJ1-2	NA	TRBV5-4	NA	TGTGCCAGCAGCTTGCAGGGGTCTAACTATGGCTACACCTTC	CASSLQGSNYGYTF
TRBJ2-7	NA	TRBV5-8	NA	TGTGCCAGCAGCTTGGTCAGGGGCGGAGGCGAGCAGTACTTC	CASSLVRGGGEQYF
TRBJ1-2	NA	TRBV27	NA	TGTGCCAGCAGTTTATCGAAAGCCTTAACAGGAAGGGGCTACACCTTC	CASSLSKALTGRGYTF
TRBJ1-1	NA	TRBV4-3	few	TGCGCCAGCAGCCCTCAGCAGGGAATGAACACTGAAGCTTTCTTT	CASSPQQGMNTEAFF
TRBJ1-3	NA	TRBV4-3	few	TGCGCCAGCAGCCAAGAATTATCCAACCACAGGCACACTGGAAACACCATATATTTT	CASSQELSNHRHTGNTIYF
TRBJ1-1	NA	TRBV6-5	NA	TGTGCCAGCAGTTACGGAGGAACTGAAGCTTTCTTT	CASSYGGTEAFF